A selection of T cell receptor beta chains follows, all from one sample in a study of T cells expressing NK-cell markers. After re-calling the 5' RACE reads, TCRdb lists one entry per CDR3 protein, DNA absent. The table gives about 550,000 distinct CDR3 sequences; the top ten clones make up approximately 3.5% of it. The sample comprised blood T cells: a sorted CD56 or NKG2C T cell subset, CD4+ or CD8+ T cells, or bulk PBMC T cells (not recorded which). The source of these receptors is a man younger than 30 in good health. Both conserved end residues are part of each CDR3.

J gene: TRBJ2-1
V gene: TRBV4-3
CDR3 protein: CASSQEGGGWNEQFF

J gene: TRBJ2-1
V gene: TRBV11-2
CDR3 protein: CASSLDGSSFDEQFF

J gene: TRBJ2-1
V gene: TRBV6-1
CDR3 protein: CASSDLASGKGEQFF

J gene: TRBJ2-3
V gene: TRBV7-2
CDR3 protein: CASRLGAAATDTQYF

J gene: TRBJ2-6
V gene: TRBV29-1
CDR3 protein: CSVEGRATSGANVLTF

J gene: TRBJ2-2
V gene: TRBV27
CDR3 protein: CASSPVGAGTGELFF

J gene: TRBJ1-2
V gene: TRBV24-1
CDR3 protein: CATSDSWQNYGYTF

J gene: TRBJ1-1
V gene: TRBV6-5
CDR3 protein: CASRFQGQNTEAFF

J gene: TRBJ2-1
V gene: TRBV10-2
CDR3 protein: CASSEMGGIDEQFF

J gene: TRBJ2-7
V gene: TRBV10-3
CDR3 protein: CAISDSSEVTYEQYF

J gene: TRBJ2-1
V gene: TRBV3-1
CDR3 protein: CASSQVGRDRGGEQFF

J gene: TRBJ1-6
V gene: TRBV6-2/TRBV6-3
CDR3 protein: CASSLKIRDSPLHF

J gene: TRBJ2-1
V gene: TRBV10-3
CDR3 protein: CAIRSGDHNRDEQFF

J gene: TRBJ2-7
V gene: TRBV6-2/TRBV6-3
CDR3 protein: CASSSDGRADPPEQYF

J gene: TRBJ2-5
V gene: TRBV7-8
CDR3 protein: CASSSLGREGYQETQYF

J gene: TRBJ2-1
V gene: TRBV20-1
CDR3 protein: CSARTNGTTTYNEQFF

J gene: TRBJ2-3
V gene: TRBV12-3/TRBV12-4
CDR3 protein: CASIKGAGFTDTQYF

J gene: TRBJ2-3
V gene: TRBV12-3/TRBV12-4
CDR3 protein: CASSWDRDTQYF

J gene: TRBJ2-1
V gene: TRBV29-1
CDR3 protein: CSVVGTSGRGGGYNEQFF

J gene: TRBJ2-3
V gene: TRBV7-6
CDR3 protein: CASSLLVRGLGDTQYF

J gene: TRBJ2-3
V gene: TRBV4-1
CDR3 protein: CASSQEGRATDTQYF

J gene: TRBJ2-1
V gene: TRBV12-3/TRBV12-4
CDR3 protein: CASKGGASGLRNEQFF

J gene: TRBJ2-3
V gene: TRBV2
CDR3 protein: CASKRGPTTEYF

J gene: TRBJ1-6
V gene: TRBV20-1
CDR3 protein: CSAKVQESSPLHF

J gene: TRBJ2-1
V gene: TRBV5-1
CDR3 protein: CASSGSGGGPISYNEQFF

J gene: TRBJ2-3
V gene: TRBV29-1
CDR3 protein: CSVESWIGYTDTQYF

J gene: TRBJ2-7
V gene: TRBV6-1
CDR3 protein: CASSRGILSYEQYF

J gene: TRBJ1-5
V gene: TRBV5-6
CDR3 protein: CASSIRTGGIGNQPQHF

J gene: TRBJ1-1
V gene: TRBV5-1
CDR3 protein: CASSLKQGEAFF

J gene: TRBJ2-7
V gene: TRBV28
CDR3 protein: CASIQRPGDYEQYF

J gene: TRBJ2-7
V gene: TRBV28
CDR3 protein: CASSLSFGRTYEQYF

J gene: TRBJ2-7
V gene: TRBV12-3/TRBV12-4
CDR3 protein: CASTPRGSGRTTPLEQYF

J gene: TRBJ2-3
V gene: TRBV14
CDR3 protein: CASSLGLAGGQQYF

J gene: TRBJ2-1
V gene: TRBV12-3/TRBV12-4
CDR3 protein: CASSLGQGTIHLFNEQFF

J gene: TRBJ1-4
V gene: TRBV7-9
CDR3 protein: CASSSSTGNEKLFF

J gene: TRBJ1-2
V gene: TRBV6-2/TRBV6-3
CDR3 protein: CASSYSGGARSYGYTF

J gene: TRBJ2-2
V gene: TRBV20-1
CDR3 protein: CSARDWGQGFGELFF

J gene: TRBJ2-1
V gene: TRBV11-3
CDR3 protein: CASRSRGASANEQFF

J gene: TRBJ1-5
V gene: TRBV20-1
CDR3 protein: CSVSGFNQPQHF

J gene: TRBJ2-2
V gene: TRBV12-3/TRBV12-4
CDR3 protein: CASSPQGGSVRAGELFF

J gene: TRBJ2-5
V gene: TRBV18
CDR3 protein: CASSPGRPAETQYF

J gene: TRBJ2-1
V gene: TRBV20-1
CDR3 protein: CSVPSRTSGSNEQFF

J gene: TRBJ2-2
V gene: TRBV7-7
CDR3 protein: CASSLNVRGTANTGELFF

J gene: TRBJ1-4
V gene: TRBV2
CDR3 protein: CASRRQGLGEKLFF